Listed below are T cell receptor beta chains from one sample, sequenced in a study of T cells in localized non-small cell lung cancer. The repertoire was sequenced with immunoSEQ multiplex PCR; TCRdb's copy has only in-frame clones and lacks some. The sample includes under 35,000 clones, 80% to 95% of them seen just once. Here the sequenced sample was peripheral blood, taken before any cancer treatment. The source is a female donor at least 60 years old with stage I lung adenocarcinoma. Both conserved end residues are part of each CDR3. The D gene is left open where the match is weak. Only part of the rows carry a size: once, few, many, or a class if the clone is expanded.

abundance	d_gene	len	v_gene	j_gene	CDR3nt	CDR3aa
once	NA	14	TRBV28	TRBJ1-2	TGTGCCAGCAGCTACCGCTGGAGGATTCGGCGCTACACCTTC	CASSYRWRIRRYTF
NA	NA	15	TRBV27	TRBJ2-2	TGTGCCAGCAGCCGTGGGAGCGGGTTCACCGGGGAGCTGTTTTTT	CASSRGSGFTGELFF
NA	NA	13	TRBV29-1	TRBJ2-1	TGCAGCGTTGCTCAGATCTCCTACAATGAGCAGTTCTTC	CSVAQISYNEQFF
medium-sized	TRBD1	15	TRBV2	TRBJ1-5	TGTGCCAGCAGTGAAGATCCGACAGGGACGCAGCCCCAGCATTTT	CASSEDPTGTQPQHF
NA	TRBD2	16	TRBV5-1	TRBJ2-5	TGCGCCAGCAGCTTGGCTCTAGCGGGGGTACAAGAGACCCAGTACTTC	CASSLALAGVQETQYF
NA	NA	16	TRBV19	TRBJ2-1	TGTGCCAGTAGTTCCCCCCCAGGGCGGACATACAATGAGCAGTTCTTC	CASSSPPGRTYNEQFF
NA	NA	13	TRBV14	TRBJ2-1	TGTGCCAGCAGCCCCCTCGGCTACAATGAGCAGTTCTTC	CASSPLGYNEQFF
NA	TRBD2	16	TRBV19	TRBJ2-5	TGTGCCAGTAGTATAGATCTTCGGGGGGGGCAAGAGACCCAGTACTTC	CASSIDLRGGQETQYF
once	TRBD2	15	TRBV30	TRBJ2-3	TGTGCCAAGTCGGGAGGGCTAGCGAGTACAGATACGCAGTATTTT	CAKSGGLASTDTQYF
NA	NA	17	TRBV10-3	TRBJ2-6	TGTGCCATCAGGGACCAGGGAGGGGGCTCTGGGGCCAACGTCCTGACTTTC	CAIRDQGGGSGANVLTF
NA	NA	17	TRBV18	TRBJ2-1	TGTGCCAGCTCACCACCGATTCTGACGCAAAGTCCCAATGAGCAGTTCTTC	CASSPPILTQSPNEQFF
NA	TRBD2	14	TRBV2	TRBJ2-5	TGTGCCAGCTCTTATCGCGGGGGACAAGAGACCCAGTACTTC	CASSYRGGQETQYF
NA	TRBD2	15	TRBV5-1	TRBJ2-3	TGCGCCAGCAGCCCAGTACTCGCGGGGGGAGATACGCAGTATTTT	CASSPVLAGGDTQYF
NA	TRBD2	14	TRBV10-1	TRBJ2-3	TGCGCCAGCAGTGAGGGACTAGATACAGATACGCAGTATTTT	CASSEGLDTDTQYF
NA	NA	15	TRBV2	TRBJ2-7	TGTGCCAGCAGTCAGGGGCAGGGGGGGATCTACGAGCAGTACTTC	CASSQGQGGIYEQYF
NA	TRBD1	17	TRBV19	TRBJ1-2	TGTGCCAGTAGTGCCGACAGGGTATTAATGGGCGCCTATGGCTACACCTTC	CASSADRVLMGAYGYTF
NA	NA	11	TRBV5-6	TRBJ1-1	TGTGCCAGCAGCTTGGACGGAGAAGCTTTCTTT	CASSLDGEAFF
NA	TRBD2	15	TRBV2	TRBJ2-7	TGTGCCAGCAGTGCCCAACTAGCGGGGACCTACGAGCAGTACTTC	CASSAQLAGTYEQYF
NA	NA	15	TRBV5-4	TRBJ1-6	TGTGCCAGCAGCTTGGCTCGGGGGGAAAATTCACCCCTCCACTTT	CASSLARGENSPLHF
NA	NA	14	TRBV28	TRBJ1-2	TGTGCCAGCAGTGGAGCAGCTACTAACTATGGCTACACCTTC	CASSGAATNYGYTF
once	NA	17	TRBV10-3	TRBJ1-1	TGTGCCATCAGTGAGTCGCCCAGGGCTGAAGGGAACACTGAAGCTTTCTTT	CAISESPRAEGNTEAFF
NA	NA	14	TRBV6-5	TRBJ1-2	TGTGCCAGCAGCCCGACGAAGGGGGGATATGGCTACACCTTC	CASSPTKGGYGYTF
NA	NA	15	TRBV5-4	TRBJ2-7	TGTGCCAGCAGCCCCCCGGGAGCAGCCGGGTACGAGCAGTACTTC	CASSPPGAAGYEQYF
NA	TRBD1	15	TRBV2	TRBJ2-2	TGTGCCAGCAATCAACAGGGGTCAGACACCGGGGAGCTGTTTTTT	CASNQQGSDTGELFF
NA	NA	14	TRBV19	TRBJ2-1	TGTGCCAGTAGTACGGGAGACTCTTACAATGAGCAGTTCTTC	CASSTGDSYNEQFF
once	NA	15	TRBV5-4	TRBJ1-1	TGTGCCAGCAGCTTACCCACAGGGATGAACACTGAAGCTTTCTTT	CASSLPTGMNTEAFF
NA	TRBD2	19	TRBV29-1	TRBJ2-1	TGCAGCGCCAAGCCCGGGACAGGGTTTGGACTAGCGGGAGGCAATGAGCAGTTCTTC	CSAKPGTGFGLAGGNEQFF
few	TRBD2	17	TRBV4-1	TRBJ2-2	TGCGCCAGCAGCCAACGACTAGCGGGGCTGGGCACCGGGGAGCTGTTTTTT	CASSQRLAGLGTGELFF
NA	NA	13	TRBV30	TRBJ1-1	TGTGCCTGGAGTACAGGGTTGAACACTGAAGCTTTCTTT	CAWSTGLNTEAFF
NA	NA	14	TRBV19	TRBJ1-3	TGTGCCAGTTCAGGGATCGAGGCTGGAAACACCATATATTTT	CASSGIEAGNTIYF
NA	NA	11	TRBV30	TRBJ2-7	TGTGCCTGGTCCGAATCCTACGAGCAGTACTTC	CAWSESYEQYF
NA	TRBD2	17	TRBV5-1	TRBJ2-3	TGCGCCAGCAGCTTGGTTAGCGCGGGAGGGGTCACAGATACGCAGTATTTT	CASSLVSAGGVTDTQYF
NA	TRBD1	14	TRBV30	TRBJ1-1	TGTGCCTGGAGTCTTACAGGGGGGACTATTGAAGCTTTCTTT	CAWSLTGGTIEAFF
NA	NA	14	TRBV21-1	TRBJ1-1	TGTGCCAGCAGCGGTTCGTTAGTTCGCACTGAAGCTTTCTTT	CASSGSLVRTEAFF
NA	NA	13	TRBV7-7	TRBJ2-1	TGTGCTAGCAGCTTAAGGCGGATGGATGAGCAGTTCTTC	CASSLRRMDEQFF
NA	NA	15	TRBV7-2	TRBJ2-1	TGTGCCAGCAGCTTATGGCTAGCAGACTACAATGAGCAGTTCTTC	CASSLWLADYNEQFF
NA	NA	16	TRBV6-5	TRBJ1-1	TGTGCCAGCAGTTACACCCGTCAGCCGAGCACCCCTGAAGCTTTCTTT	CASSYTRQPSTPEAFF
NA	TRBD2	17	TRBV7-2	TRBJ2-3	TGTGCCAGCAGCTTAGCCTCTAGCGGGATTAGCACAGATACGCAGTATTTT	CASSLASSGISTDTQYF
NA	TRBD2	14	TRBV7-2	TRBJ2-1	TGTGCCAGCAGCTTTACTAGCGGGAACAATGAGCAGTTCTTC	CASSFTSGNNEQFF
NA	NA	14	TRBV6-6	TRBJ2-7	TGTGCCAGCAGTCCCGGAGGGGTTACCTACGAGCAGTACTTC	CASSPGGVTYEQYF
NA	TRBD1	13	TRBV27	TRBJ1-2	TGTGCCAGCAGTAAAGAGACAGGGGATGGCTACACCTTC	CASSKETGDGYTF
NA	NA	13	TRBV11-2	TRBJ1-4	TGTGCCAGCAGCTTTTCGGAGGATTCAACACTGTTTTTT	CASSFSEDSTLFF
NA	NA	15	TRBV21-1	TRBJ2-1	TGTGCCAGCACTCCAGCGGTTAGCTCCTACAATGAGCAGTTCTTC	CASTPAVSSYNEQFF
NA	TRBD2	15	TRBV4-1	TRBJ2-3	TGCGCCAGCAGCCAAGGGGCGGGGGGCGTGGATACGCAGTATTTT	CASSQGAGGVDTQYF
NA	NA	13	TRBV7-3	TRBJ2-1	TGTGCCAGCAGCTCCCACCCTTACAATGAGCAGTTCTTC	CASSSHPYNEQFF
NA	NA	16	TRBV2	TRBJ2-5	TGTGCCAGCAGTGGAGGGTCAGGGAGAGGCGAAGAGACCCAGTACTTC	CASSGGSGRGEETQYF
NA	NA	16	TRBV19	TRBJ1-5	TGTGCCAGTAGATCGCCTAGGGCGGGGAGCAATCAGCCCCAGCATTTT	CASRSPRAGSNQPQHF
NA	NA	13	TRBV18	TRBJ2-7	TGTGCCAGCTCACGGGGTAGCCTCTACGAGCAGTACTTC	CASSRGSLYEQYF
NA	NA	15	TRBV30	TRBJ1-1	TGTGCCTGGACTAGAAGGGGCAGGTATGGGACCGAAGCTTTCTTT	CAWTRRGRYGTEAFF
NA	NA	15	TRBV5-1	TRBJ1-5	TGCGCCAGCAGCTTGGGAACGGGAACGGGGCAGCCCCAGCATTTT	CASSLGTGTGQPQHF
NA	TRBD2	17	TRBV7-9	TRBJ2-5	TGTGCCAGCAGCTTTCTTCTCCGGTCTAGCGGGAAAGAGACCCAGTACTTC	CASSFLLRSSGKETQYF
NA	NA	15	TRBV30	TRBJ2-3	TGTGCCTGGAGTGCTTCAGGGGGGCTGCCAGATACGCAGTATTTT	CAWSASGGLPDTQYF
NA	TRBD2	15	TRBV5-6	TRBJ2-1	TGTGCCAGCAGCTTTAAACTAGCGGGAGCAAATGAGCAGTTCTTC	CASSFKLAGANEQFF
NA	TRBD1	15	TRBV6-6	TRBJ1-1	TGTGCCAGCAGTTACCCAGGGGGCAAGAACACTGAAGCTTTCTTT	CASSYPGGKNTEAFF